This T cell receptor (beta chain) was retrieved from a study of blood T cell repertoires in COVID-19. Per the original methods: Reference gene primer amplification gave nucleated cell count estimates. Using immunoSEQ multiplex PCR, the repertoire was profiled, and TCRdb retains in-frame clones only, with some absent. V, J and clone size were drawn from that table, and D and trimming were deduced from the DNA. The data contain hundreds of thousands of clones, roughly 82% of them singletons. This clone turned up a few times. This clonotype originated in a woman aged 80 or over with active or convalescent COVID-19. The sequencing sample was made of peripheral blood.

Written as DNA, the CDR3 is TGTGCCAGCAGAGCAGGGTTTCCGGATTCACCCCTCCACTTT. Translating gives CASRAGFPDSPLHF. The chain combines TRBV2 with TRBJ1-6; possibly TRBD1 for D (5 bases). The CDR3 consists of 14 residues. V shed 6 bases and J shed 8 bases, with 14 bases lying between them. Germline V CDR1 and CDR2: SNHLY, FYNNEI.